Sequencing of this T cell receptor beta chain was carried out in a study of vaccination effects on CD4 cells after COVID-19. Study conclusions and caveats: In the late period after vaccination, infection- and vaccine-induced clones contracted markedly.

The CDR3 consists of 15 residues. The J segment lost 0 bases and the V segment lost 6 bases, leaving 3 bases of the junction unmatched. Germline-derived CDR1 and CDR2 are LNHDA and SQIVND (reference sequence). This clone was observed a handful of times. The antigen is unknown. Libraries were prepared by immunoSEQ multiplex PCR; TCRdb keeps only in-frame clonotypes and omits some of them. The repertoire holds approximately 54,000 clones, with approximately 79% as singletons. Antigen-specific CD4+ T cells were expanded (with viral peptide pools) by the ViraFEST assay ahead of sequencing. Cells that had been cultured for 10 days were the source of isolated CD4+ T cells. About 2 million PBMC were placed in each well, which was supplemented with approximately 10 IU/ml IL-2 and approximately 10 ug/ml peptides. It was on days 3 and 7 that half the medium was replaced with IL-2 medium.

The TCR comes from a human donor who received a COVID-19 vaccine. The source was CD4+ T cells from PBMCs cultured with HCoV-229E spike peptides, collected before COVID-19 vaccination. The chain employs TRBV19 and TRBJ1-5; 9 bases fit TRBD1. CDR3 residues: CASRGQGLSNQPQHF. The CDR3 DNA follows: TGTGCCAGTAGGGGACAGGGACTTAGCAATCAGCCCCAGCATTTT.